This TCR beta chain was sequenced for a study of blood T cell repertoires in COVID-19. Trimming took 2 bases from V and 7 from J, leaving 11 bases between them. This CDR3 region has 13 residues. The germline gives CDR1 MGHDK, CDR2 SYGVNS. Here immunoSEQ multiplex PCR was the method, and the copy in TCRdb shows in-frame clones only, minus some. The sample consists of 100,000 to 150,000 clones, less than 90% of them appearing once. V usage is TRBV25-1 and J usage is TRBJ1-1, with D perhaps TRBD1 (5 bases). The source of this sequence is a woman aged 30 to 39 who had recovered from COVID-19. Source material: peripheral blood. The chain's CDR3 is CASSEGAGFEAFF. The CDR3 nucleotides are TGTGCCAGCAGTGAAGGGGCCGGCTTTGAAGCTTTCTTT.